Below are 14 T cell receptor beta chains sequenced from a single sample in a study of radiation and T cells in renal cell carcinoma. Profiling relied on immunoSEQ multiplex PCR, and the TCRdb table lists in-frame clones only, not all of them. The repertoire holds 130,000 to 150,000 clones, with more than 70% as singletons. Documented time point: baseline pretreatment blood. Described treatment: 15 Gy SBRT to primary tumor, nephrectomy 4 weeks later. Sequences were derived from blood, sampled from a patient whose treatment included radiotherapy and nephrectomy. These receptors originate from a woman aged 50 to 60 with renal cell carcinoma.

The J gene is TRBJ1-2, the V gene TRBV6-5; a possible D gene is TRBD1 (5 bases). The CDR3 consists of 15 residues. Per germline, CDR1 MNHEY and CDR2 SVGAGI. V shed 6 bases and J shed 6 bases, with 20 bases lying between them. The CDR3 DNA is TGTGCCAGCAGCATCGGATGGAGGGGCCAGGATGGCTACACCTTC. It codes for CASSIGWRGQDGYTF.

The chain couples TRBV4-2 to TRBJ1-1; the D gene is possibly TRBD1 (5 bases). Germline values: CDR1 LGHNA, CDR2 YNFKEQ. Trimming left V 0 bases short and J 7 bases short, with 21 bases between. The CDR3 is 17 amino acids. CDR3 loop: CASSQDRRTPSGHEAFF. CDR3 coding DNA: TGTGCCAGCAGCCAAGACCGCAGGACACCATCCGGACATGAAGCTTTCTTT.

V usage is TRBV19 and J usage is TRBJ1-1; D might be TRBD1 (5 bases). CDR1 and CDR2 (germline): LNHDA, SQIVND (reference sequence). V gave up 4 bases and J gave up 4 bases, with 16 bases separating them. CDR3 length: 15 residues. Written as DNA, the CDR3 is TGTGCCAGTAGTACGATGACAGTTCGGGGCACTGAAGCTTTCTTT. Translated, it gives CASSTMTVRGTEAFF.

The rearrangement joins TRBV28 to TRBJ2-5, with D tentatively TRBD2 (7 bases). The CDR3 consists of 14 residues. The V end was cut by 5 bases, the J end by 5 bases, with 15 bases between. Looked up from germline, CDR1 is MDHEN and CDR2 is SYDVKM. The CDR3 region has the DNA TGTGCCAGCAGTGCCGCGCGGGGGCAGGAGACCCAGTACTTC. Protein: CASSAARGQETQYF.

This clone showed up just once. The V call is TRBV25-1, the J call TRBJ2-5; D remains unclear. Germline V gives CDR1 MGHDK, CDR2 SYGVNS. CDR3 length equals 13 residues. Between the trimmed V and J ends, which lost 3 bases and 1 base, there was a span of 6 bases. The CDR3 region is CASSDSPQETQYF. The CDR3 DNA follows: TGTGCCAGCAGTGACAGCCCCCAAGAGACCCAGTACTTC.

The chain combines TRBV7-9 with TRBJ2-7, with D perhaps matching TRBD2 (5 bases). CDR3 length: 12 amino acids. Germline CDR1 reads SEHNR; CDR2 reads FQNEAQ (reference sequence). The V gene lost 5 bases and the J gene lost 7 bases, with 12 bases spanning the gap. The CDR3 sequence: CASSLRTLEQYF. CDR3 DNA: TGTGCCAGCAGCCTTCGGACTCTTGAGCAGTACTTC.

V is TRBV11-2 and J is TRBJ1-1, with unresolved D. V was clipped by 2 bases and J by 0 bases, with 10 bases between them. In germline, CDR1 is SGHAT, CDR2 FQNNGV. CDR3 length: 15 amino acids. Written as DNA, the CDR3 is TGTGCCAGCAGCTTACTCCGGACCATGAACACTGAAGCTTTCTTT. Translated, it gives CASSLLRTMNTEAFF. The entire variable domain, with the rest obtained from reference TRBV11-2 and TRBJ1-1, is as follows: EAGVAQSPRYKIIEKRQSVAFWCNPISGHATLYWYQQILGQGPKLLIQFQNNGVVDDSQLPKDRFSAERLKGVDSTLKIQPAKLEDSAVYLCASSLLRTMNTEAFFGQGTRLTVV.

The chain carries TRBV6-1 and TRBJ1-2; D is perhaps TRBD1 (5 bases). The CDR3 runs to 13 residues. CDR1 and CDR2 (germline): MNHNS, SASEGT. The V and J ends lost 6 bases and 7 bases respectively, with 15 bases between them. CDR3 in DNA: TGTGCCAGCAGGGATGACAGATACCGTGGCTACACCTTC. Translating it yields CASRDDRYRGYTF.

This clone has a handful of counts. This chain joins TRBV13 and TRBJ1-1; D is ambiguous. Germline V gene sequence: CDR1 PRHDT, CDR2 FYEKMQ (reference sequence). With 3 bases removed from V and 10 bases from J, the gap between germline ends came to 12 bases. The length of the CDR3 is 12 residues. This chain's CDR3 is CASSLGNKPAFF. The CDR3 region has the DNA TGTGCCAGCAGCTTGGGTAATAAGCCAGCTTTCTTT.

This sequence joins TRBV29-1 and TRBJ2-3, with TRBD2 matching 8 bases. Germline lookup yields CDR1 SQVTM and CDR2 ANQGSEA. V lost 0 bases and J lost 4; bases outside the gene matches: 6. CDR3 length: 15 residues. DNA for the CDR3: TGCAGCGTTGAAGATCGTCGGGGGGGGCCAGATACGCAGTATTTT. Residues: CSVEDRRGGPDTQYF.

This chain joins TRBV7-9 and TRBJ2-7, with 10 bases aligning to TRBD2. Trimming removed 4 bases from V and 8 bases from J; junction bases left unmatched: 14. Germline-derived CDR1 and CDR2 are SEHNR and FQNEAQ (reference sequence). CDR3 length equals 16 residues. CDR3 DNA sequence: TGTGCCAGCAGCTCCCAACCCTCTAGCGGGGGACTTCAGCAGTACTTC. Its translation is CASSSQPSSGGLQQYF.

The chain uses TRBV13 and TRBJ2-5; 7 positions match TRBD2. Germline lookup yields CDR1 PRHDT and CDR2 FYEKMQ (reference sequence). This CDR3 contains 12 residues. In DNA form, the CDR3 reads TGTGCACCCCGGGGGGATCAAGAGACCCAGTACTTC. The encoded protein is CAPRGDQETQYF. The entire variable domain, with the rest obtained from reference TRBV13 and TRBJ2-5, is as follows: AAGVIQSPRHLIKEKRETATLKCYPIPRHDTVYWYQQGPGQDPQFLISFYEKMQSDKGSIPDRFSAQQFSDYHSELNMSSLELGDSALYFCAPRGDQETQYFGPGTRLLVL.

The chain links TRBV4-1 to TRBJ1-4; TRBD1 might be the D (5 bases). This CDR3 comprises 15 residues. Trimming stripped 4 bases from V and 5 bases from J, with 14 bases between. Germline CDR1 reads MGHRA; CDR2 reads YSYEKL. Here the CDR3 reads CASSRGTGTNEKLFF. CDR3 DNA sequence: TGCGCCAGCAGCCGGGGGACTGGGACGAATGAAAAACTGTTTTTT.

This clone was recorded only once. The chain combines TRBV9 with TRBJ1-3, with D uncertain. Trimming removed 3 bases from V and 4 bases from J, with 8 bases in between. This CDR3 has 13 residues. Germline CDR1 reads SGDLS; CDR2 reads YYNGEE. The CDR3 region is CASSALSGNTIYF. The CDR3 DNA reads TGTGCCAGCAGCGCCCTCTCAGGAAACACCATATATTTT. Full variable domain (rest looked up from reference TRBV9 and TRBJ1-3): DSGVTQTPKHLITATGQRVTLRCSPRSGDLSVYWYQQSLDQGLQFLIQYYNGEERAKGNILERFSAQQFPDLHSELNLSSLELGDSALYFCASSALSGNTIYFGEGSWLTVV.